This T cell receptor beta chain comes out of a study of memory CD4+ T cells and cytomegalovirus serostatus. Looking at the study overall: Healthy Belgian adult donors included about nine CMV-positive and 24 CMV-negative people.

Measured with immunoSEQ multiplex PCR; TCRdb has only the in-frame clones, and not every one. The repertoire has roughly 50,000 clones, around three quarters of them found once; the top ten carry 1.5% to 2%. Single viable CD3+CD4+CD8-CD45RO+ cells were sorted as the memory CD4+ T cells. Donors' CMV status reflects serum IgG against pp150, pp28, p38, p52. The CDR3 has 17 residues. V lost 0 bases, J lost 2 bases, and 14 bases lay in between. Per the germline V gene, CDR1 is MRHNA and CDR2 is SNTAGT. This TCR was sampled from an adult in good health and CMV-seronegative. The chain is built from TRBV6-4 and TRBJ2-4; unclear D gene. The sample taken for sequencing was memory CD4+ T cells from blood. The CDR3: CASSDSGSSEPKNIQYF. CDR3 DNA: TGTGCCAGCAGTGACTCGGGATCGAGCGAGCCCAAAAACATTCAGTACTTC.